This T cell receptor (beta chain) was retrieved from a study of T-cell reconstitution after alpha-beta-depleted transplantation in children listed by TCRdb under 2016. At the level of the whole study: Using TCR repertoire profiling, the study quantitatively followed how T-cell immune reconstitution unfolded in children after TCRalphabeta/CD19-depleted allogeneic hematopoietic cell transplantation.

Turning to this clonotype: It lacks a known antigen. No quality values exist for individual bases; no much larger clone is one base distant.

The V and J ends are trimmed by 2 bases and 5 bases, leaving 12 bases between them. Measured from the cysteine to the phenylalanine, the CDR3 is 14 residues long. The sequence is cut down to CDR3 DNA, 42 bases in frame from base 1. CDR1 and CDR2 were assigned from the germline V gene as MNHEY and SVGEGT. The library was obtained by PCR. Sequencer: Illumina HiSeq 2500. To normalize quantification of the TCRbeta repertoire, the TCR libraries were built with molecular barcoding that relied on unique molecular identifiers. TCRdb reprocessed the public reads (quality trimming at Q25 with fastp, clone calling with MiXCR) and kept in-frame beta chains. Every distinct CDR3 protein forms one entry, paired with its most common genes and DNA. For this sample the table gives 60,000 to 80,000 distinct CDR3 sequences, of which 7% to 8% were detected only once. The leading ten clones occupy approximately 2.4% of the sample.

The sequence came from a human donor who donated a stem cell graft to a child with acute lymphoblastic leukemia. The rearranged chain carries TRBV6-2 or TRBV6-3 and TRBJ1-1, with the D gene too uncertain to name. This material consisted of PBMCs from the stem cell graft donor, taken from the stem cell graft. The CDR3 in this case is CASSYTIRGTEAFF. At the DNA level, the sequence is TGTGCCAGCAGTTACACGATCAGAGGGACTGAAGCTTTCTTT.